Listed below are T cell receptor beta chains from one sample, sequenced in a study of post-analysis software for immune sequencing data. Each CDR3 protein is one row after TCRdb ran MiXCR on the PCR reads. The sample lists about 380,000 distinct CDR3 sequences; 30% to 45% were seen once. The sample was blood. The receptor set was obtained from a girl between 10 and 17 years old with multiple sclerosis. The CDR3 runs from the conserved cysteine through the conserved F or W. A D gene is named only where the DNA matches it firmly. Size tells how often a clone was seen (once, few, many) or the class of an expanded clone, and some rows leave it out.

CASSLIGDNRNNEQFF TGTGCCAGCAGCTTAATTGGGGACAACCGAAACAATGAGCAGTTCTTC TRBV7-9 - TRBJ2-1 -
CASRPRSASTDTQYF TGTGCCAGCAGACCTCGTAGCGCGAGCACAGATACGCAGTATTTT TRBV6-1 - TRBJ2-3 -
CATSLGGTGGNEQFF TGTGCCACCAGCCTTGGGGGGACAGGGGGCAATGAGCAGTTCTTC TRBV24-1 - TRBJ2-1 TRBD1
CATSDYNTGELFF TGTGCCACCAGTGATTATAACACCGGGGAGCTGTTTTTT TRBV24-1 few TRBJ2-2 -
CACQLGQANYEQYF TGTGCCTGCCAGTTGGGACAGGCGAACTACGAGCAGTACTTC TRBV2 - TRBJ2-7 TRBD1
CASRGQAHEQYF TGTGCCAGCAGGGGACAGGCCCACGAGCAGTACTTC TRBV2 - TRBJ2-7 TRBD1
CASSFQGLFTDTQYF TGTGCCAGCAGCTTCCAGGGACTCTTCACAGATACGCAGTATTTT TRBV6-7 - TRBJ2-3 -
CASSLEGWGIQGKNIQYF TGTGCCAGCAGCTTAGAAGGCTGGGGCATCCAAGGCAAAAACATTCAGTACTTC TRBV11-2 few TRBJ2-4 -
CASSPPPGGIYNQPQHF TGTGCCAGCAGCCCCCCCCCCGGGGGTATCTACAATCAGCCCCAGCATTTT TRBV7-8 - TRBJ1-5 -
CSPLDDWETQYF TGCAGTCCACTAGACGACTGGGAGACCCAGTACTTC TRBV20-1 - TRBJ2-5 -
CSADRAGANVLTF TGCAGTGCCGACAGGGCGGGGGCCAACGTCCTGACTTTC TRBV20-1 many TRBJ2-6 TRBD1
CASSQDEGQGSYEQYF TGTGCCAGCAGCCAAGATGAGGGGCAAGGATCCTACGAGCAGTACTTC TRBV3-1 - TRBJ2-7 -
CASSPPGGLGYEQYF TGTGCCAGCTCACCACCTGGGGGGCTAGGCTACGAGCAGTACTTC TRBV18 - TRBJ2-7 -
CASSEVRDSSGANVLTF TGTGCCAGCAGTGAGGTTCGCGACAGTTCTGGGGCCAACGTCCTGACTTTC TRBV25-1 - TRBJ2-6 -